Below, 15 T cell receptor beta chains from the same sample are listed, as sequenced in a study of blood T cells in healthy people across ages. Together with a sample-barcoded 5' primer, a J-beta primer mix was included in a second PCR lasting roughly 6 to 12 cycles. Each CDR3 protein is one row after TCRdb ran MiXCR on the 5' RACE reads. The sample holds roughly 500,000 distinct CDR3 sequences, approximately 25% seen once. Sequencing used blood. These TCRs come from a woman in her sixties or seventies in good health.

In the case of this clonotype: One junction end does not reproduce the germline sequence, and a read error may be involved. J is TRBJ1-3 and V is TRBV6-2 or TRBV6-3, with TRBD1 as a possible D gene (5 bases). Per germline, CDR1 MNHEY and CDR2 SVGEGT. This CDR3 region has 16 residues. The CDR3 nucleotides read TGTGCCAGCGGTTACGCCGACAGACTCTCTGGAAACACCATATATTTT. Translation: CASGYADRLSGNTIYF.

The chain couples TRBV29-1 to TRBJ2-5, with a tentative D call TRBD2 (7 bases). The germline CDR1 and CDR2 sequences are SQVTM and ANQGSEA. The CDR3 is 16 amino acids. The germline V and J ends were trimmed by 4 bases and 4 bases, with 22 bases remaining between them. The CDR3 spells CSVAPRGGAGRETQYF. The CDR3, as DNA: TGCAGCGTTGCACCAAGGGGGGGGGCAGGTAGAGAGACCCAGTACTTC.

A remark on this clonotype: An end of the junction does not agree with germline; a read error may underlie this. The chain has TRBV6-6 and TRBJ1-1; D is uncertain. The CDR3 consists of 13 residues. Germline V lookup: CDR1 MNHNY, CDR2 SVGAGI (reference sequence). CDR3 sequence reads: CASSGSQNTEALF. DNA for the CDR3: TGTGCCAGCAGTGGGAGTCAGAACACTGAAGCTCTCTTT.

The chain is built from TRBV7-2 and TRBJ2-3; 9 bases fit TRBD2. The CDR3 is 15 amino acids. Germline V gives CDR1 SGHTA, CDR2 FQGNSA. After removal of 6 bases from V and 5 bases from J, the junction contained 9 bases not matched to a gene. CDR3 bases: TGTGCCAGCAGACGAGGAGCGGGGGGTGGAGATACGCAGTATTTT. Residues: CASRRGAGGGDTQYF.

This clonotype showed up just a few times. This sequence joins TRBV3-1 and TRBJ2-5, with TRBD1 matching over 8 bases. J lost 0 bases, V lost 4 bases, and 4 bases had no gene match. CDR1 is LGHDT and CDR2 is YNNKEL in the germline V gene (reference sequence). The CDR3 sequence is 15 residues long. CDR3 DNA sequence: TGTGCCAGCAGCCCCGGGACAGGCAACCAAGAGACCCAGTACTTC. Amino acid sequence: CASSPGTGNQETQYF.

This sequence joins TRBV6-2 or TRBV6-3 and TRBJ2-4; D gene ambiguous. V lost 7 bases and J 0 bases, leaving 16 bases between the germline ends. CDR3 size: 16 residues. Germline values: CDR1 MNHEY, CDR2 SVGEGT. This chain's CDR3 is CASTYGVTLAKNIQYF. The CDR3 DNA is TGTGCCAGCACCTATGGGGTCACTCTAGCCAAAAACATTCAGTACTTC.

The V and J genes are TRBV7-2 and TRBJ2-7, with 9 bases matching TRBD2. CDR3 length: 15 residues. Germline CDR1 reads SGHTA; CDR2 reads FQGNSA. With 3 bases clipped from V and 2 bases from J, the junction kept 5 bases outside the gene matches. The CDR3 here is CASSFKIAGAYEQYF. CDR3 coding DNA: TGTGCCAGCAGCTTTAAAATAGCGGGAGCCTACGAGCAGTACTTC.

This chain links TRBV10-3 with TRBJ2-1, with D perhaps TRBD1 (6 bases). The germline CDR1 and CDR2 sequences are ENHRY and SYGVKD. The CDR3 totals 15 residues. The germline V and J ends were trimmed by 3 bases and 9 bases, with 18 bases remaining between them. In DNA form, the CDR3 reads TGTGCCATCAGTGAAATGGGGGCCGCGTCGGGTGAGCAGTTCTTC. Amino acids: CAISEMGAASGEQFF.

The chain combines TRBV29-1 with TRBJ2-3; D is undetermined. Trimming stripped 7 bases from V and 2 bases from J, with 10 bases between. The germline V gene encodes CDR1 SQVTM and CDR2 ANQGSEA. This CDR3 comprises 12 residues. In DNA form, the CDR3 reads TGCAGCGCCCGATCAAACACAGATACGCAGTATTTT. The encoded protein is CSARSNTDTQYF.

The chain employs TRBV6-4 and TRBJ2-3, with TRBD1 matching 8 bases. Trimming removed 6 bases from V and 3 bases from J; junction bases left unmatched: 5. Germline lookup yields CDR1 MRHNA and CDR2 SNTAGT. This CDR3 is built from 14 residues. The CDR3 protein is CASSDRGGTDTQYF. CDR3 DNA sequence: TGTGCCAGCAGCGACAGGGGAGGAACAGATACGCAGTATTTT.

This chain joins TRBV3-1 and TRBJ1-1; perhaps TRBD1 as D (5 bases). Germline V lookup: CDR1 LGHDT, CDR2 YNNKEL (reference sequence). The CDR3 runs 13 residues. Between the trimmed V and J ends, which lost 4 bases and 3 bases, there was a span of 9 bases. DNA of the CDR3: TGTGCCAGCAGCCGGGGGAGGGACACTGAAGCTTTCTTT. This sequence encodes CASSRGRDTEAFF.

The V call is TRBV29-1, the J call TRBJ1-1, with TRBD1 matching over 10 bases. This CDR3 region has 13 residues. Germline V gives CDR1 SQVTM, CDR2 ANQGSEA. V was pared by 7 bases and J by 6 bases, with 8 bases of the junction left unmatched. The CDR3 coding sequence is TGCAGCGGAAGACAGGGGGCTTTGGCTGAAGCTTTCTTT. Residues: CSGRQGALAEAFF.

CDR3 in amino acids: CASSFNSSGSTDTQYF. The CDR3 DNA follows: TGCGCCAGCAGCTTTAATTCTAGCGGCAGCACAGATACGCAGTATTTT. The chain is built from TRBV5-1 and TRBJ2-3, with 7 bases aligning to TRBD2. This CDR3 has 16 residues. V lost 2 bases and J lost 0; bases outside the gene matches: 6. CDR1 and CDR2 from the germline V gene are SGHRS and YFSETQ. Using reference TRBV5-1 and TRBJ2-3 for the parts outside the CDR3, the full variable domain is KAGVTQTPRYLIKTRGQQVTLSCSPISGHRSVSWYQQTPGQGLQFLFEYFSETQRNKGNFPGRFSGRQFSNSRSEMNVSTLELGDSALYLCASSFNSSGSTDTQYFGPGTRLTVL.

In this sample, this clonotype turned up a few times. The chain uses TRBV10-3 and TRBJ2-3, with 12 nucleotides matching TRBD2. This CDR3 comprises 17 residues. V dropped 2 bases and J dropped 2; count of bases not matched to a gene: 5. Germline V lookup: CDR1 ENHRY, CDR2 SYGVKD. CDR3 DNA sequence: TGTGCCATCAGTGAGACTAGGACTAGCGGGGTCACAGATACGCAGTATTTT. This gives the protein CAISETRTSGVTDTQYF.

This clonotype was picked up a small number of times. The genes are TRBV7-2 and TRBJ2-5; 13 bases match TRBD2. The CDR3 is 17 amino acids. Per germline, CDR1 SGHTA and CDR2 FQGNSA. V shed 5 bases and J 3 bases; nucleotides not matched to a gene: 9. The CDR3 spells CASSPRMTSGGKETQYF. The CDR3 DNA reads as TGTGCCAGCAGCCCCCGAATGACTAGCGGGGGGAAAGAGACCCAGTACTTC.